This T cell receptor (beta chain) was retrieved from a study of T cells after yellow fever vaccination. As for the study in general: Preparation used SMART-Seq v4 Ultra Low Input for the low-cell-number fractions. Findings and caveats of the study: Contamination by abundant bulk-population clonotypes could be present in FACS-sorted repertoires. After the booster, about 95% of CD4 and just over 85% of CD8 primary-response clones were re-detected.

V lost 7 bases to trimming and J lost 5 bases, with 11 bases between them. The CDR3 extends over 12 amino acids. CDR1 MDHEN and CDR2 SYDVKM come from the germline V gene. There are a few counts of this clonotype. What it recognizes is unknown. Making TCR cDNA involved 5'RACE template switching, which added UMIs and a universal primer site. TCRdb called the 5' RACE reads again in MiXCR, with one record for every CDR3 protein. The table records about 260,000 distinct CDR3 sequences, 10% to 15% of them present only once. Specimen: CD4+ T cells sorted from PBMCs, collected 45 days after the yellow fever booster vaccination. V is TRBV28 and J is TRBJ2-5; D is perhaps TRBD2 (5 bases). The receptor was isolated from a man aged 25-45 years who received the YFV17D yellow fever vaccine. The CDR3 protein is CASKGGLETQYF. The CDR3 DNA reads TGTGCCAGCAAAGGAGGCTTGGAGACCCAGTACTTC.